A selection of T cell receptor beta chains follows, all from one sample in a study of blood T cell repertoires in COVID-19. Sequenced by immunoSEQ multiplex PCR; TCRdb stores in-frame clones only, minus some. The data show roughly 290,000 clones, with around 81% seen just once and 15% to 19% held by the top ten. The sample consisted of peripheral blood. The receptors stem from a person in their 70s with COVID-19, enrolled during active disease. Each CDR3 is given without its conserved first and last residue. A D gene is named only where the DNA matches it firmly. Some rows mark clone size as missing; the rest say once, few, many or name a class of expanded clone.

NA TRBJ1-5 TRBV2 TRBD1 ASSGTGYQPQH
few TRBJ2-1 TRBV5-6 TRBD1 ASSLWDRAWNEQF
NA TRBJ2-7 TRBV6-1 NA ASSEQGRSYEQY
once TRBJ1-2 TRBV5-6 NA ASSLDQGFDYGYT
NA TRBJ2-1 TRBV5-4 NA ASSSVSYNEQF
NA TRBJ1-2 TRBV27 NA ASSFGGAPMNNGYT
NA TRBJ2-2 TRBV5-1 NA ASSTDGSANTGELF
NA TRBJ2-1 TRBV6-4 TRBD2 ASSDSTRGGGNEQF
NA TRBJ2-3 TRBV7-2 TRBD2 ASSIGLAGGGTDTQY
NA TRBJ2-3 TRBV7-3 NA ASSLRPGGGGGTDTQY
few TRBJ1-5 TRBV4-3 TRBD1 ASSQELPQDRVAQPQH
once TRBJ1-2 TRBV6-5 TRBD1 ASRTGVGHGYT
NA TRBJ1-1 TRBV28 TRBD1 ASSVRTGHTEAF
NA TRBJ1-3 TRBV5-8 NA ASSLTGINTIY
NA TRBJ1-5 TRBV27 NA ASSFAQGSLLNQPQH
NA TRBJ1-2 TRBV5-6 NA ASSGNRVNYGYT
once TRBJ1-2 TRBV5-6 TRBD1 ASSPDRGHFT
NA TRBJ2-7 TRBV27 NA ASKGEAWGAEQY
NA TRBJ2-3 TRBV19 TRBD1 ASSYGGTGSTDTQY
NA TRBJ2-7 TRBV7-2 TRBD1 ASSLDRGTLDEQY
NA TRBJ1-1 TRBV7-2 NA ASSFGQNYKMNTEAF
NA TRBJ2-3 TRBV4-3 NA ASSQDLGGTTDTQY
NA TRBJ2-7 TRBV28 NA ASSSGVHEQY
NA TRBJ1-1 TRBV27 NA ASSLRGQALGENTEAF
NA TRBJ2-7 TRBV12-3/TRBV12-4 NA ASSRTNTYEQY
NA TRBJ1-2 TRBV14 TRBD1 ASSNETGFYGYT
NA TRBJ1-2 TRBV28 NA ASSLLGASGYT
once TRBJ1-5 TRBV7-2 NA ASSPQGSLGQPQH
NA TRBJ1-2 TRBV7-9 NA ASYSTNSGGGYT
NA TRBJ1-5 TRBV6-2/TRBV6-3 TRBD1 ASSQTGGTNQPQH
once TRBJ2-1 TRBV3-1/TRBV3-2 TRBD1 ASSQGGTGVNEQF
NA TRBJ2-1 TRBV4-2 NA ASSHDFQTSSYNEQF
NA TRBJ1-2 TRBV6-5 TRBD1 ASSYSGQGFYGYT
once TRBJ2-2 TRBV7-2 NA ASSRLLAGTGELF
NA TRBJ1-1 TRBV7-2 NA ASSLRGRDTEAF
NA TRBJ2-5 TRBV11-2 TRBD2 ASRDGRGRETQY
NA TRBJ2-6 TRBV5-8 TRBD1 ASKDRVPLWANVLT
NA TRBJ1-3 TRBV4-1 NA ASSREGVDSGSGNTIY
NA TRBJ1-2 TRBV29-1 TRBD1 SVGAGGYGYT
few TRBJ2-1 TRBV3-1/TRBV3-2 NA ASSQSSNEQF
NA TRBJ2-6 TRBV25-1 NA ASSGDISGANVLT
NA TRBJ1-3 TRBV28 NA ASSPLLSGNTIY
NA TRBJ2-5 TRBV29-1 NA SVDLQGFPY
NA TRBJ1-5 TRBV28 TRBD1 ASSPQGEGNQPQH
NA TRBJ2-1 TRBV9 TRBD2 ASSVASGGRVYNEQF
NA TRBJ1-1 TRBV29-1 NA SVGNQAGEAF
NA TRBJ1-2 TRBV28 TRBD1 ASTRDSASYGYT
NA TRBJ2-3 TRBV10-3 TRBD1 AISAPDRASTDTQY
NA TRBJ1-3 TRBV1 NA TSSRPSGGVLVNGNTIY
NA TRBJ2-7 TRBV5-4 TRBD1 ASSSGQGIPL
few TRBJ2-7 TRBV15 TRBD1 ATSRGGTGVRNEQY
NA TRBJ1-1 TRBV6-5 NA AGNQQAGTEAF
NA TRBJ2-1 TRBV7-2 TRBD1 ASSRTGANEQF
NA TRBJ2-3 TRBV7-2 NA ASSPPVREQY